The T cell receptor (beta chain) under discussion was sequenced for a study of blood T cell repertoires in COVID-19 (dated by TCRdb to 2018 to 2020). About the investigation overall: Samples covering the acute and convalescent phases of COVID-19 were provided by collaborators in the United States, Italy and Spain. Nearly every sample came with metadata listing a de-identified subject ID, COVID-19 status, age in years and sex. The repertoires were released in a freely available public database intended as a resource for research on the immune response to SARS-CoV-2. Samples came from the ongoing ImmuneRACE study (first 160 participants) plus 1,254 subjects from 6 global collaborators. Where HLA class I and class II types were available, the types were taken from metadata supplied by the sample provider, not from assay-based typing. Deeply sampled blood TCRbeta repertoires from subjects exposed to, actively infected with, or recovered from COVID-19 were included in the dataset. The prospective study material was composed of cDNA or gDNA derived from T cells, B-cell-depleted T cells, or PBMCs.

At one collaborating source in Seattle, patients were enrolled during active infection and were followed longitudinally through the course of disease. Each collaborating institution followed its own protocols to collect whole blood in K2EDTA tubes. For TCRbeta analysis, collaborators shipped samples in one of three forms: frozen whole blood, isolated PBMCs, or DNA extracted from either of those sample types. Counted from cysteine to phenylalanine, this CDR3 has 14 amino acids. Just CDR3 DNA is preserved here, 42 bases in frame from base 1. Trimming takes 4 bases from V and 5 bases from J, and the germline ends sit 12 bases apart. The germline V gene specifies SNHLY as CDR1 and FYNNEI as CDR2. The immunoSEQ Assay, a bias-controlled multiplex PCR, was used to amplify TCRbeta CDR3 regions from genomic DNA. In the authors' own workflow: The number of nucleated cells in each sample was estimated by amplification of reference gene primers within the assay. Sequence reads were collapsed and filtered to measure the absolute abundance of every unique TCRbeta CDR3 rearrangement. For each sample, productive Simpson clonality was calculated as the square root of Simpson's diversity index across productive rearrangements. TCRdb carries this immuneACCESS record with in-frame sequences only. Its versions omit some clonotypes, under half of them owing to an unresolved V gene in the studies checked, with the rest unexplained. That table gives V, J and clone size, and the DNA gave D and trimming. The sample data list roughly 230,000 clones, and roughly 90% of these were observed just once. The ten biggest clones cover approximately 2.3% of the sample.

A word on this clone: What this receptor recognizes is not known. Base qualities were left out, and no much larger clone turns up one base away.

General study outcomes and caveats: Clinical and demographic metadata were provided uncurated, with the amount varying by source and participant.

The chain couples TRBV2 to TRBJ2-1; the D gene assignment is ambiguous. The sequenced sample was peripheral blood. This sequence was found in a woman aged 60-70 years with COVID-19, enrolled during active disease. Read as DNA, the sequence is TGTGCCAGCAGTGTTCGGTTAATGAACAATGAGCAGTTCTTC. This gives the protein CASSVRLMNNEQFF.